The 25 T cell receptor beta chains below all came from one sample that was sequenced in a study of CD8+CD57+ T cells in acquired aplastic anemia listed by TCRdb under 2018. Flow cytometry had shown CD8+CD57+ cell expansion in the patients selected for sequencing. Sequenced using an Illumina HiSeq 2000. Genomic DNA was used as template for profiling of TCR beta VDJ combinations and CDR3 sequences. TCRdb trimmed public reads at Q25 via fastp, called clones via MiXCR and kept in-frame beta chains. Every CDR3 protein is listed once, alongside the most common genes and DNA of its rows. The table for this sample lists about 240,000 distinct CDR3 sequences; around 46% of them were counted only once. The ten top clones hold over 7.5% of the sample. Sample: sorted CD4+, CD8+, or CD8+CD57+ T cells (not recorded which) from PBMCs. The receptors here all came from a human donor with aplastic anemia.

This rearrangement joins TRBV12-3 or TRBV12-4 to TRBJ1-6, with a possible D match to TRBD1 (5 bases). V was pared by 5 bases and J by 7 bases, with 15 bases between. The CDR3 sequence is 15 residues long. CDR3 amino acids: CASSGTGGENSPLHF. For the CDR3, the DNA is TGTGCCAGCAGTGGGACGGGGGGGGAAAATTCACCCCTCCACTTT.

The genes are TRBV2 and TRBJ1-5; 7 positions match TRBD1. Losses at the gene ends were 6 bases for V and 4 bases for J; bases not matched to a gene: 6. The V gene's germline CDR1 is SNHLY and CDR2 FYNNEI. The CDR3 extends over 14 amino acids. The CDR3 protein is CASRIGQDNQPQHF. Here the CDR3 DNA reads TGTGCCAGCAGAATCGGACAGGATAATCAGCCCCAGCATTTT.

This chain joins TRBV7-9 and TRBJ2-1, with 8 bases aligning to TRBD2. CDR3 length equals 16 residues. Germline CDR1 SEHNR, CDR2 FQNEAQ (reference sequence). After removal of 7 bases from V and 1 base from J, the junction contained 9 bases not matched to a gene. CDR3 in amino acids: CASTLGTGGSYNEQFF. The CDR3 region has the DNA TGTGCCAGCACGCTCGGGACGGGAGGGTCCTACAATGAGCAGTTCTTC.

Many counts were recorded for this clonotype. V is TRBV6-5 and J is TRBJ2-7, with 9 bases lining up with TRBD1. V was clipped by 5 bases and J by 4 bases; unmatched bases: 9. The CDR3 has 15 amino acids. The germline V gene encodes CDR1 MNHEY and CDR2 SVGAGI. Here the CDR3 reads CASSPSGTGFYEQYF. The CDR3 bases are TGTGCCAGCAGTCCATCCGGGACAGGGTTTTACGAGCAGTACTTC.

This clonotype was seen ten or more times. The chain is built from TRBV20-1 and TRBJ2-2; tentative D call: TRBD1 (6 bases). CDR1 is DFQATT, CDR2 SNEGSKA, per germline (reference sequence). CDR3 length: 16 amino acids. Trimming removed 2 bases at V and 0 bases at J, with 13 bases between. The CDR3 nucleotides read TGCAGTGCTAGACAGACAGGTCGCGCGAACACCGGGGAGCTGTTTTTT. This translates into CSARQTGRANTGELFF.

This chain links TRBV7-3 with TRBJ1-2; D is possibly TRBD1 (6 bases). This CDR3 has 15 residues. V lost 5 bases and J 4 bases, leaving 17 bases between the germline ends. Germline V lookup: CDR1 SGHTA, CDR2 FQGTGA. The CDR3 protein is CASSVGAGEGYGYTF. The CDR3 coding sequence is TGTGCCAGCAGCGTAGGGGCAGGGGAGGGCTATGGCTACACCTTC.

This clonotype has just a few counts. In DNA form, the CDR3 reads TGTGCCACCAGCGCTGCGACAGGGGATTCACCCCTCCACTTT. The encoded protein is CATSAATGDSPLHF. The chain carries TRBV15 and TRBJ1-6; 8 nucleotides align to TRBD1. Germline trimming cut 5 bases from V and 8 bases from J; bases unmatched to any gene: 5. Germline V lookup: CDR1 LNHNV, CDR2 YYDKDF (reference sequence). CDR3 length: 14 amino acids.

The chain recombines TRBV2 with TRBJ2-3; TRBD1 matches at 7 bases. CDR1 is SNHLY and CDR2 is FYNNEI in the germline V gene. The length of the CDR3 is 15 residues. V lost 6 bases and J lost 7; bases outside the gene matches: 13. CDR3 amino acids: CASSRQGGITNTQYF. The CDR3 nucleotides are TGTGCCAGCAGCCGACAGGGCGGTATTACAAATACGCAGTATTTT.

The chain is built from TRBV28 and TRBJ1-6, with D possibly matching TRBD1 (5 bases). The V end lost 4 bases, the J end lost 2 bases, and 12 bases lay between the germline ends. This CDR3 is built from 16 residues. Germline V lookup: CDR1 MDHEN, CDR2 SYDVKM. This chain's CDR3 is CASSSGGETYNSPLHF. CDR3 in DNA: TGTGCCAGCAGTTCGGGGGGGGAAACCTATAATTCACCCCTCCACTTT.

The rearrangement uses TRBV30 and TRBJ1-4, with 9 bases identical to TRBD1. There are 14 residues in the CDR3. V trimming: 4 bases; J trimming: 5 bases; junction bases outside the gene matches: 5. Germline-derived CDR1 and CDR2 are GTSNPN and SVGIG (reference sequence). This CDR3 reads CAWKTGTGNEKLFF. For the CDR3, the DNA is TGTGCCTGGAAAACTGGGACAGGGAATGAAAAACTGTTTTTT.

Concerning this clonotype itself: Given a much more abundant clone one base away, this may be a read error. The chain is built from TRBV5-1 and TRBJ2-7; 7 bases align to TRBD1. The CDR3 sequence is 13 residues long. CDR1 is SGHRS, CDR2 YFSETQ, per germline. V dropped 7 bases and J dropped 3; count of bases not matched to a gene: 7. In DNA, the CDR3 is TGCGCCAGCGGTTATCGGACAGGCTACGAGCAGTACTTC. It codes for CASGYRTGYEQYF.

The CDR3 protein is CAWSFNTGQETQYF. CDR3 DNA sequence: TGTGCCTGGAGTTTTAATACAGGTCAAGAGACCCAGTACTTC. The chain employs TRBV30 and TRBJ2-5; possibly TRBD1 for D (5 bases). This CDR3 has 14 amino acids. Trimming removed 2 bases at V and 2 bases at J, with 12 bases between. Germline values: CDR1 GTSNPN, CDR2 SVGIG (reference sequence).

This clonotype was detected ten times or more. The CDR3, as DNA: TGTGCCAGCAGTCGACCAGCGGGAACCACAGATACGCAGTATTTT. Its protein is CASSRPAGTTDTQYF. The V gene is TRBV12-3 or TRBV12-4, the J gene TRBJ2-3, with 7 bases matching TRBD2. This CDR3 region has 15 residues. Losses at the gene ends were 5 bases for V and 2 bases for J; bases not matched to a gene: 7.

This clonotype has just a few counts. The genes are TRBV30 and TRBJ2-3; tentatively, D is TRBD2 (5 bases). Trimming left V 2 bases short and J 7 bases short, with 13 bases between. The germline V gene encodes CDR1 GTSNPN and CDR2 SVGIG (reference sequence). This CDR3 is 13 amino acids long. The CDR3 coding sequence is TGTGCCTGGAGTCTAGCCGGGCCCTATACGCAGTATTTT. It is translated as CAWSLAGPYTQYF.

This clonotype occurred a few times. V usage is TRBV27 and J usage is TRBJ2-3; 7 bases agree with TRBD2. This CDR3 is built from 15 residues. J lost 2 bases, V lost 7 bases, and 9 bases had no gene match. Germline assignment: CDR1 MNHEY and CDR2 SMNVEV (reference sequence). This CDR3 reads CASNRLAGDTDTQYF. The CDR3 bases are TGTGCCAGCAATCGACTGGCGGGAGACACAGATACGCAGTATTTT.

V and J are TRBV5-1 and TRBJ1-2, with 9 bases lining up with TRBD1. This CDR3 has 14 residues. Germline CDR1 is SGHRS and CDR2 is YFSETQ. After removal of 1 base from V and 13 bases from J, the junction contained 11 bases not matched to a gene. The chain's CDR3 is CASSLYTGDRAITF. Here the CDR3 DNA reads TGCGCCAGCAGCTTGTATACCGGGGACAGGGCCATCACCTTC.

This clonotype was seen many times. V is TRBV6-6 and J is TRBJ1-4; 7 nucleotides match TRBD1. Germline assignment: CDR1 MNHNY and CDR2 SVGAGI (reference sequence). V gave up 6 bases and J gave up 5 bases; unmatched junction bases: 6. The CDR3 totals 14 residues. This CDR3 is CASSLDRVNEKLFF. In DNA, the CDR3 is TGTGCCAGCAGCCTCGACAGGGTAAATGAAAAACTGTTTTTT.

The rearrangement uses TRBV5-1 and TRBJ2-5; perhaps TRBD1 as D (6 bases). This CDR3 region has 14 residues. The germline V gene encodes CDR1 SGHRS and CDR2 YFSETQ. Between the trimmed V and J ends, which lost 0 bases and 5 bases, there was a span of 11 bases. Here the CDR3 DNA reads TGCGCCAGCAGCTTGGACAGGGCGTGGGAGACCCAGTACTTC. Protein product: CASSLDRAWETQYF.

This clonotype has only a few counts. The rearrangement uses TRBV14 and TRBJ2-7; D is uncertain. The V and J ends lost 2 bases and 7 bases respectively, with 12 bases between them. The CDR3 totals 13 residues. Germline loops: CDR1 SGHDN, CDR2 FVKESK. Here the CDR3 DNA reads TGTGCCAGCAGCCAAAAACTGGTGGGGGAGCAGTACGTC. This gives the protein CASSQKLVGEQYV.

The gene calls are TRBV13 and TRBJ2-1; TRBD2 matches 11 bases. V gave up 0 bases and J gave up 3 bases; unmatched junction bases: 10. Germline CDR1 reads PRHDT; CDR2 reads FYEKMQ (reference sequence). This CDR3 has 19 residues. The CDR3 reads CASSLGGRSSGRNYNEQFF. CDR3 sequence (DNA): TGTGCCAGCAGCTTAGGGGGCAGGTCTAGCGGGAGGAACTACAATGAGCAGTTCTTC.

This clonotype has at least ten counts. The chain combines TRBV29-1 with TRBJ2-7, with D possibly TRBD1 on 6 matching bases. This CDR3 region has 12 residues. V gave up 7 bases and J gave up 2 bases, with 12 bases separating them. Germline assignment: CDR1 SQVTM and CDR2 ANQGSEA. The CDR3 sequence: CSARDTTYEQYF. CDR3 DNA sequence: TGCAGCGCTCGGGACACAACCTACGAGCAGTACTTC.

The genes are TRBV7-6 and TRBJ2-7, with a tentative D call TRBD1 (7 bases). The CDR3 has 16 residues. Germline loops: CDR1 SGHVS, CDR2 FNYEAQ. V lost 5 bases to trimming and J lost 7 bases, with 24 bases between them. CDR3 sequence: CASSPRWRGRPGEQYF. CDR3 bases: TGTGCCAGCAGCCCTCGGTGGAGGGGGCGACCTGGGGAGCAGTACTTC.

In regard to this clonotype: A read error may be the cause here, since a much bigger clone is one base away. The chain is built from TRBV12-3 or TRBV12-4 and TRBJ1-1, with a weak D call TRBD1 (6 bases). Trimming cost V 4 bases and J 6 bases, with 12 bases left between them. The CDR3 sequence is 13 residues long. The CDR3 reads CASSSGGAAEAFF. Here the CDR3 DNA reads TGTGCCAGCAGTTCCGGGGGGGCCGCTGAAGCTTTCTTT.

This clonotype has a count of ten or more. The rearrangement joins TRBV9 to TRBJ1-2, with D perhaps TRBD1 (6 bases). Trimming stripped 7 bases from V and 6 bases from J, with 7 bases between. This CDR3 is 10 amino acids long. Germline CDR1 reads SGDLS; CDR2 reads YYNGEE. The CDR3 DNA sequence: TGTGCCAGCTACAGGGATGGCTACACCTTC. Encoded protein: CASYRDGYTF.

The CDR3 sequence: CASSFRTIDNEQFF. For the CDR3, the DNA is TGTGCCAGCAGCTTTCGGACCATAGACAATGAGCAGTTCTTC. This sequence joins TRBV7-2 and TRBJ2-1; D not resolved. Looked up from germline, CDR1 is SGHTA and CDR2 is FQGNSA. This CDR3 contains 14 residues. V shed 3 bases and J shed 5 bases, with 11 bases lying between them. Together with reference TRBV7-2 and TRBJ2-1, the CDR3 gives the full variable domain: GAGVSQSPSNKVTEKGKDVELRCDPISGHTALYWYRQSLGQGLEFLIYFQGNSAPDKSGLPSDRFSAERTGGSVSTLTIQRTQQEDSAVYLCASSFRTIDNEQFFGPGTRLTVL.